Listed here is a single T cell receptor (beta chain). The target antigen is unknown. This CDR3 region has 16 residues. V gave up 3 bases and J gave up 4 bases, with 19 bases separating them. CDR1 and CDR2 from the germline V gene are SGDLS and YYNGEE. The data are from a study of blood T cells in healthy people across ages. A J-beta primer mix and a sample-barcoded 5' primer were used in a second PCR of roughly 6 to 11 cycles. The template-switch adaptor was a 5' adaptor with 12 random nucleotides. It tagged each cDNA molecule. TCRdb redid the calling of the 5' RACE reads with MiXCR, one entry per CDR3 protein. The sample shows some 700,000 distinct CDR3 sequences, 20% to 25% of them seen only once. Study conclusions and caveats: The fall in TCR beta diversity per million T cells was roughly linear with age.

Healthy Russian Caucasian donors spanned ages about 6 to 95 years. Each donor had 8 to 10 milliliters of peripheral blood drawn. The sample taken for sequencing was blood. This TCR was recovered from a man aged 70-80 years in good health. The chain has TRBV9 and TRBJ1-1; possibly TRBD1 for D (5 bases). CDR3 loop: CASSAGSRVQGTEAFF. In DNA, the CDR3 is TGTGCCAGCAGCGCCGGTAGCCGAGTGCAGGGCACTGAAGCTTTCTTT.